This is a list of T cell receptor beta chains from one sample in a study of T cell clonotyping in hematopoietic cell transplantation. Generated by immunoSEQ multiplex PCR, the TCRdb table keeps only in-frame clones and is missing some. The sample holds under 45,000 clones, over 85% seen once. Material: peripheral blood mononuclear cells, obtained before stem cell transplant. The receptors stem from a middle-aged man with chronic myeloid leukemia. Some clones in this sample may be carry-over from other donors' samples. The CDR3 runs from the conserved cysteine through the conserved F or W. Fields, in order: J gene, D gene, V gene, clone size, CDR3 DNA, CDR3 protein. A D gene is named only where the DNA matches it firmly. Rows give clone size only sometimes, using once, few, many, or a class for an expanded clone.

J: TRBJ1-5
D: TRBD1
V: TRBV19
size: NA
DNA: TGTGCCAGTAGTATCGACAGGGTATGGGGTCAGCCCCAGCATTTT
CDR3: CASSIDRVWGQPQHF

J: TRBJ1-4
D: TRBD1
V: TRBV7-2
size: NA
DNA: TGTGCCAGCAGCTTAGTCGGACAGGGGGAAAAACTGTTTTTT
CDR3: CASSLVGQGEKLFF

J: TRBJ2-2
D: TRBD1
V: TRBV30
size: NA
DNA: TGTGCCTGGAGTGTACAGGGGACCGGGGAGCTGTTTTTT
CDR3: CAWSVQGTGELFF

J: TRBJ2-5
D: NA
V: TRBV5-1
size: NA
DNA: TGCGCCAGCAGCTTGGATTCCACGTCAGAGACCCAGTACTTC
CDR3: CASSLDSTSETQYF

J: TRBJ2-2
D: NA
V: TRBV10-3
size: NA
DNA: TGTGCCATCAGTGATCGGAACACCGGGGAGCTGTTTTTT
CDR3: CAISDRNTGELFF

J: TRBJ2-3
D: TRBD2
V: TRBV29-1
size: NA
DNA: TGCAGCGTTGGGGGACTAGCGGGGGGGACAGATACGCAGTATTTT
CDR3: CSVGGLAGGTDTQYF

J: TRBJ1-5
D: NA
V: TRBV6-6
size: NA
DNA: TGTGCCAGCAACCTGGACAATCAGCCCCAGCATTTT
CDR3: CASNLDNQPQHF

J: TRBJ1-5
D: TRBD1
V: TRBV10-3
size: NA
DNA: TGTGCCATCAGTGAAGGGAGACAGGGGGCCAATCAGCCCCAGCATTTT
CDR3: CAISEGRQGANQPQHF

J: TRBJ2-7
D: NA
V: TRBV5-5
size: NA
DNA: TGTGCCAGCAGCCCTGAACTTTTTACCTACGAGCAGTACTTC
CDR3: CASSPELFTYEQYF

J: TRBJ2-7
D: NA
V: TRBV5-4
size: large
DNA: TGTGCCAGCAGCTTAACGGGCCAGGGCGACTACGAGCAGTACTTC
CDR3: CASSLTGQGDYEQYF

J: TRBJ1-2
D: TRBD1
V: TRBV10-1
size: NA
DNA: TGCGCCAGCAGTGAGTCCCCGGCCAGGGGGCTCTATCATGGCTACACCTTC
CDR3: CASSESPARGLYHGYTF

J: TRBJ2-3
D: TRBD1
V: TRBV7-3
size: NA
DNA: TGTGCCAGCAGCTTAACCTCGGACAGGGCGGATACGCAGTATTTT
CDR3: CASSLTSDRADTQYF

J: TRBJ2-2
D: NA
V: TRBV29-1
size: NA
DNA: TGCAGCGTCCGGTCCCCGGGACAGAACACCGGGGAGCTGTTTTTT
CDR3: CSVRSPGQNTGELFF

J: TRBJ1-4
D: TRBD1
V: TRBV28
size: NA
DNA: TGTGCCAGCAGTTTAACAGGGGCAGCAACTAATGAAAAACTGTTTTTT
CDR3: CASSLTGAATNEKLFF

J: TRBJ2-3
D: TRBD2
V: TRBV29-1
size: NA
DNA: TGCAGCGTTGAAATCCCTGGCGGGGGAGCAACAGATACGCAGTATTTT
CDR3: CSVEIPGGGATDTQYF

J: TRBJ1-6
D: TRBD1
V: TRBV6-1
size: NA
DNA: TGTGCCAGCAGTGCCGACAGGGGGGATTCACCCCTCCACTTT
CDR3: CASSADRGDSPLHF

J: TRBJ1-2
D: TRBD1
V: TRBV30
size: NA
DNA: TGTGCCTGGATATACAGGGGGCGCGGGCCATATGGCTACACCTTC
CDR3: CAWIYRGRGPYGYTF

J: TRBJ2-7
D: NA
V: TRBV4-1
size: NA
DNA: TGCGCCAGCAGCCAAGATTGGCAGGTGGTTTCCTACGAGCAGTACTTC
CDR3: CASSQDWQVVSYEQYF

J: TRBJ2-2
D: NA
V: TRBV9
size: NA
DNA: TGTGCCAGCAGCGGTGTGCCTCCTCCTTTCACCGGGGAGCTGTTTTTT
CDR3: CASSGVPPPFTGELFF

J: TRBJ1-2
D: TRBD1
V: TRBV5-1
size: NA
DNA: TGCGCCAGCAGCTTGGCTTTACGTACAGGGGGTGGCTACACCTTC
CDR3: CASSLALRTGGGYTF

J: TRBJ1-1
D: TRBD1
V: TRBV4-1
size: NA
DNA: TGCGCCAGCAGCCTCGAGGGACAGGGGAACACTGAAGCTTTCTTT
CDR3: CASSLEGQGNTEAFF

J: TRBJ1-2
D: TRBD1
V: TRBV6-5
size: NA
DNA: TGTGCCAGCAGTCGAAGCGGGACAGCCTATGGCTACACCTTC
CDR3: CASSRSGTAYGYTF

J: TRBJ1-1
D: NA
V: TRBV7-9
size: NA
DNA: TGTGCCAGCAGCCTCGCGGAGGGGACTGAAGCTTTCTTT
CDR3: CASSLAEGTEAFF

J: TRBJ1-2
D: NA
V: TRBV7-9
size: NA
DNA: TGTGCCAGCAGCTATACCGGGACACCTCCTCTCCACTACACCTTC
CDR3: CASSYTGTPPLHYTF

J: TRBJ2-2
D: TRBD2
V: TRBV7-2
size: once
DNA: TGTGCCAGCAGCTGGGAGACTAGCGGGGCGCTCGGGGAGCTGTTTTTT
CDR3: CASSWETSGALGELFF

J: TRBJ1-5
D: NA
V: TRBV4-1
size: NA
DNA: TGCGCCAGCAGCCGAAGCCCGGTCTCCGGGCAAAATCCTCACTATTTT
CDR3: CASSRSPVSGQNPHYF

J: TRBJ1-2
D: NA
V: TRBV27
size: NA
DNA: TGTGCCAGCAGTCAATTGGGGACGGTAAACTATGGCTACACCTTC
CDR3: CASSQLGTVNYGYTF

J: TRBJ1-1
D: NA
V: TRBV13
size: NA
DNA: TGTGCCAGCAGCTTAGTGAGGCCGACAGGGAACACTGAAGCTTTCTTT
CDR3: CASSLVRPTGNTEAFF

J: TRBJ1-6
D: TRBD1
V: TRBV6-1
size: once
DNA: TGTGCCAGCACCTTAGGGACAGAGAATTCACCCCTCCACTTT
CDR3: CASTLGTENSPLHF

J: TRBJ1-6
D: NA
V: TRBV7-2
size: once
DNA: TGTGCCAGCAGCTTAGCAAAGTACGGCAGGGGTGGTTCACCCCTCCACTTT
CDR3: CASSLAKYGRGGSPLHF

J: TRBJ2-3
D: TRBD2
V: TRBV5-1
size: NA
DNA: TGCGCCAGCAGCTCCACGACTAGCGGGGTAAGAGATACGCAGTATTTT
CDR3: CASSSTTSGVRDTQYF

J: TRBJ2-3
D: NA
V: TRBV15
size: NA
DNA: TGTGCCACAACCAGACACAGGGCCTCTAGCACAGATACGCAGTATTTT
CDR3: CATTRHRASSTDTQYF

J: TRBJ2-5
D: TRBD1
V: TRBV19
size: NA
DNA: TGTGCCAGTAGTAACCCCCTTTCCGGGACAGGGAGCGAGACCCAGTACTTC
CDR3: CASSNPLSGTGSETQYF

J: TRBJ1-6
D: NA
V: TRBV6-5
size: NA
DNA: TGTGCCACCGGACAATATAATTCACCCCTCCACTTT
CDR3: CATGQYNSPLHF

J: TRBJ2-5
D: NA
V: TRBV5-1
size: NA
DNA: TGCGCCAGCAGGGGCGGGACCCTCAAGGGAGAGACCCAGTACTTC
CDR3: CASRGGTLKGETQYF

J: TRBJ2-5
D: NA
V: TRBV7-2
size: NA
DNA: TGTGCCAGCAGCTTAGTCTCCGAGACCCAGTACTTC
CDR3: CASSLVSETQYF

J: TRBJ2-7
D: NA
V: TRBV6-6
size: NA
DNA: TGTGCCAGCAGCCCTGGGGGCTACGAGCAGTACTTC
CDR3: CASSPGGYEQYF

J: TRBJ1-2
D: TRBD1
V: TRBV5-6
size: NA
DNA: TGTGCCAGCAGCCGGACAGGCGGTAGCTATGGCTACACCTTC
CDR3: CASSRTGGSYGYTF

J: TRBJ1-5
D: NA
V: TRBV2
size: NA
DNA: TGTGCCAGCAGTGATGGACTGCTAGCGCCCCAGCATTTT
CDR3: CASSDGLLAPQHF

J: TRBJ2-7
D: NA
V: TRBV5-8
size: NA
DNA: TGTGCCAGCAGCTTGGAGGGGGTGGCCTACGAGCAGTACTTC
CDR3: CASSLEGVAYEQYF

J: TRBJ2-7
D: NA
V: TRBV19
size: NA
DNA: TGTGCCAGTAGTAGCTGGGAGTCCCCGTACGAGCAGTACTTC
CDR3: CASSSWESPYEQYF

J: TRBJ2-2
D: TRBD1
V: TRBV19
size: NA
DNA: TGTGCCAGTAGTTCCAGACAGGGGAACGGGGAGCTGTTTTTT
CDR3: CASSSRQGNGELFF

J: TRBJ1-1
D: NA
V: TRBV2
size: NA
DNA: TGTGCCAGCATTATCGGGACACCGAGGACTGAAGCTTTCTTT
CDR3: CASIIGTPRTEAFF

J: TRBJ1-2
D: TRBD1
V: TRBV7-2
size: once
DNA: TGTGCCAGCAGCCCGGGGACAGGGGGCTTTAGCTATGGCTACACCTTC
CDR3: CASSPGTGGFSYGYTF

J: TRBJ2-7
D: NA
V: TRBV5-6
size: NA
DNA: TGTGCCAGCAGCCCCGGTCCGGGAAGAAACTACGAGCAGTACTTC
CDR3: CASSPGPGRNYEQYF

J: TRBJ1-1
D: NA
V: TRBV2
size: NA
DNA: TGTGCCAGCAGTGTTTTAGGACATGGGAATTTGGGGGCAGCTTTCTTT
CDR3: CASSVLGHGNLGAAFF

J: TRBJ2-7
D: NA
V: TRBV9
size: NA
DNA: TGTGCCAGCAGCGAGGCCGACGGAGGGGAGCAGTACTTC
CDR3: CASSEADGGEQYF

J: TRBJ2-7
D: NA
V: TRBV19
size: NA
DNA: TGTGCCAGTAGAAGGGGCTACGAGCAGTACTTC
CDR3: CASRRGYEQYF

J: TRBJ2-1
D: NA
V: TRBV6-6
size: NA
DNA: TGTGCCAGCAGTTACCCTCGGTCGGTGGGTGAGCAGTTCTTC
CDR3: CASSYPRSVGEQFF

J: TRBJ2-7
D: NA
V: TRBV19
size: NA
DNA: TGTGCCAGTAGTATAGGTGTCGACGAGCAGTACTTC
CDR3: CASSIGVDEQYF

J: TRBJ2-3
D: TRBD2
V: TRBV11-2
size: NA
DNA: TGTGCCAGCAGCTTTATGGGACTAGCGGGGAACACAGATACGCAGTATTTT
CDR3: CASSFMGLAGNTDTQYF

J: TRBJ2-5
D: NA
V: TRBV30
size: NA
DNA: TGTGCCTGGAGTTGGACGGAGGAGACCCAGTACTTC
CDR3: CAWSWTEETQYF

J: TRBJ1-2
D: TRBD1
V: TRBV5-4
size: NA
DNA: TGTGCCAGCAGGCCCGGAGACAGGGTGAAGTATGGCTACACCTTC
CDR3: CASRPGDRVKYGYTF

J: TRBJ1-2
D: NA
V: TRBV28
size: NA
DNA: TGTGCCAGCAGTTTATCCCCTCGACCAGCTAACTATGGCTACACCTTC
CDR3: CASSLSPRPANYGYTF

J: TRBJ1-1
D: NA
V: TRBV9
size: NA
DNA: TGTGCCAGCAGTTGGGGGGGGTCCGGGGCTGAAGCTTTCTTT
CDR3: CASSWGGSGAEAFF